These 5 T cell receptor beta chains were sequenced from one sample in a study of beta chain features in type 1 diabetes. These receptors have no identified antigens. Study-wide points: Among patients with Type 1 diabetes, TCRB CDR3s were moderately but significantly shorter in every one of the four CD4+ subsets.

The study reverse transcribed the entire isolated RNA, so it sequenced expressed TCRB transcripts. Method: immunoSEQ multiplex PCR; TCRdb's copy keeps in-frame clones and lacks some. The sample carries hundreds of thousands of clones, approximately 16% recorded once. Sequenced sample: naive CD4+ T cells from blood. The receptors originated from a man aged 18 to 29 with type 1 diabetes.

This clone was counted only a few times. V and J are TRBV28 and TRBJ2-7; 9 bases line up with TRBD1. The CDR3 covers 16 residues. Germline CDR1 and CDR2: MDHEN and SYDVKM. J was trimmed by 3 bases and V by 6 bases; bases with no gene match: 12. The CDR3 is CASSRPGTGNSYEQYF. CDR3 nucleotides: TGTGCCAGCAGCCGTCCCGGGACAGGGAATAGCTACGAGCAGTACTTC.

This clone was found a few times. The chain joins TRBV5-6 to TRBJ1-3; 9 nucleotides line up with TRBD1. The CDR3 is 12 amino acids. CDR1 and CDR2 (germline): SGHDT, YYEEEE. V lost 0 bases to trimming and J lost 11 bases; unmatched junction nucleotides: 0. CDR3 sequence reads: CASSLGQGAIYF. The CDR3 DNA is TGTGCCAGCAGCTTGGGACAGGGGGCCATATATTTT. The variable domain in full, with the rest retrieved from reference TRBV5-6 and TRBJ1-3, is DAGVTQSPTHLIKTRGQQVTLRCSPKSGHDTVSWYQQALGQGPQFIFQYYEEEERQRGNFPDRFSGHQFPNYSSELNVNALLLGDSALYLCASSLGQGAIYFGEGSWLTVV.

The rearrangement links TRBV7-2 to TRBJ2-1; 13 bases match TRBD2. Trimming at V came to 2 bases and at J to 6 bases, leaving 7 bases not matched to a gene. CDR3 size: 17 residues. CDR1 and CDR2 (germline): SGHTA, FQGNSA. As DNA, the CDR3 is TGTGCCAGCAGCTTAAGGACGACTAGCGGGAGGAGCAATGAGCAGTTCTTC. As protein: CASSLRTTSGRSNEQFF. Full variable domain (missing parts from reference TRBV7-2 and TRBJ2-1): GAGVSQSPSNKVTEKGKDVELRCDPISGHTALYWYRQSLGQGLEFLIYFQGNSAPDKSGLPSDRFSAERTGGSVSTLTIQRTQQEDSAVYLCASSLRTTSGRSNEQFFGPGTRLTVL.

This clone has a handful of counts. The V and J genes are TRBV15 and TRBJ2-1; D is unclear. Trimming removed 5 bases at V and 4 bases at J, with 3 bases between. In germline, CDR1 is LNHNV, CDR2 YYDKDF (reference sequence). The CDR3 totals 11 residues. CDR3 sequence reads: CATSSYNEQFF. The CDR3 nucleotides are TGTGCCACCAGCTCGTACAATGAGCAGTTCTTC.

This clone was recorded a few times. This rearrangement joins TRBV19 to TRBJ2-1; TRBD2 matches at 11 bases. The CDR3 has 13 residues. Germline assignment: CDR1 LNHDA and CDR2 SQIVND (reference sequence). The trim removed 6 bases at V and 6 bases at J, leaving 1 base unmatched. CDR3 protein: CASRTSGINEQFF. For the CDR3, the DNA is TGTGCCAGTAGGACTAGCGGGATCAATGAGCAGTTCTTC.